Following are 19 T cell receptor beta chains from one sample sequenced in a study of T cell repertoires in cytomegalovirus infection. TCRdb reprocessed the reads with MiXCR, giving one entry per CDR3 protein. The sample lists 750,000 to 950,000 distinct CDR3 sequences, 25% to 35% occurring once. No antigen has been identified for these receptors. This specimen was cultured CD8+ T cells from PBMCs, taken from culture after CMV antigen stimulation. The receptors were gathered from a human donor in good health (CMV status not recorded). Some clones in this sample may be carry-over from other donors' samples.

This clonotype was counted only a few times. V is TRBV27 and J is TRBJ1-2; 7 positions agree with TRBD1. This CDR3 is 14 amino acids long. The junction had 6 bases not matched to a gene; V was cut back by 6 bases and J by 2 bases. The V gene's germline CDR1 is MNHEY and CDR2 SMNVEV (reference sequence). This chain's CDR3 is CASRIQGSNYGYTF. For the CDR3, the DNA is TGTGCCAGCAGAATACAGGGGTCAAACTATGGCTACACCTTC.

The chain has TRBV2 and TRBJ2-1, with TRBD2 as a possible D gene (6 bases). The CDR3 has 15 amino acids. Trimming shortened V by 7 bases and J by 9 bases, and 22 bases separated the two germline ends. Per the germline V gene, CDR1 is SNHLY and CDR2 is FYNNEI. CDR3 sequence (DNA): TGTGCCAGCACCCGGATCATAGGAGGGATGGGTGAGCAGTTCTTC. It encodes CASTRIIGGMGEQFF.

In its sample, this clonotype was seen many times. The DNA of the CDR3 is TGTGCCAGCAGTTACGCTACCACCGGGGAGCTGTTTTTT. Translating gives CASSYATTGELFF. The gene calls are TRBV6-5 and TRBJ2-2; no firm D call. The length of the CDR3 is 13 residues. Germline values: CDR1 MNHEY, CDR2 SVGAGI. The V and J ends lost 2 bases and 4 bases respectively, with 5 bases between them.

This chain joins TRBV6-5 and TRBJ1-2, with D unresolved. Germline V gene lookup returns CDR1 MNHEY and CDR2 SVGAGI. Trimming cost V 0 bases and J 3 bases, with 8 bases left between them. The CDR3 consists of 14 residues. Here the CDR3 DNA reads TGTGCCAGCAGTTACTCACGGGGTGACTATGGCTACACCTTC. Protein: CASSYSRGDYGYTF.

The genes are TRBV6-2 or TRBV6-3 and TRBJ1-1; no firm D call. The CDR3 runs to 16 residues. Trimming removed 0 bases at V and 8 bases at J, with 19 bases between. Germline V gene data show CDR1 as MNHEY and CDR2 as SVGEGT. Here the CDR3 DNA reads TGTGCCAGCAGTTACTCGTCCGCAGGCCCTCGCTCGGAAGCTTTCTTT. Its protein product is CASSYSSAGPRSEAFF.

This rearrangement joins TRBV4-1 to TRBJ2-5, with D tentatively TRBD2 (6 bases). The ends were cut back, 0 bases at V and 5 bases at J, with 16 bases in the middle. The length of the CDR3 is 16 residues. Germline V gene lookup returns CDR1 MGHRA and CDR2 YSYEKL. In DNA form, the CDR3 reads TGCGCCAGCAGCCAAGAGGAAGTCGGGGCGGGGGAGACCCAGTACTTC. It yields the protein CASSQEEVGAGETQYF.

The V and J genes are TRBV9 and TRBJ1-6; D unresolved. The CDR3 sequence is 15 residues long. V lost 4 bases, J lost 0 bases, and 8 bases lay in between. Germline CDR1 SGDLS, CDR2 YYNGEE. The CDR3 spells CASSLTDSYNSPLHF. For the CDR3, the DNA is TGTGCCAGCAGCCTTACTGACTCCTATAATTCACCCCTCCACTTT.

The chain links TRBV20-1 to TRBJ1-1; no firm D call. The CDR3 is made up of 14 amino acids. With 3 bases removed from V and 3 bases from J, the gap between germline ends came to 14 bases. Germline CDR1 is DFQATT and CDR2 is SNEGSKA (reference sequence). Here the CDR3 DNA reads TGCAGTGCTAGGACATACGAGAGGTACACTGAAGCTTTCTTT. The encoded protein is CSARTYERYTEAFF.

The genes are TRBV10-2 and TRBJ2-3, with D perhaps matching TRBD1 (6 bases). The CDR3 length is 16 residues. Germline V gene lookup returns CDR1 WSHSY and CDR2 SAAADI. V was shortened by 9 bases and J by 4 bases, with 23 bases between the two germline ends. The CDR3 DNA sequence: TGCGCCAGTATGTCGTTTGCAGGGGAAAGGGCAGATACGCAGTATTTT. It yields the protein CASMSFAGERADTQYF.

This clonotype has a handful of counts. V is TRBV5-5 and J is TRBJ1-5; 7 nucleotides line up with TRBD1. This CDR3 has 16 amino acids. The V and J ends lost 5 bases and 1 base, in that order; junction bases with no gene match: 9. Germline V CDR1 and CDR2: SGHKS, YYEKEE (reference sequence). This chain's CDR3 is CASSASRDRSNQPQHF. As DNA, the CDR3 is TGTGCCAGCAGTGCTTCCCGGGACAGAAGCAATCAGCCCCAGCATTTT.

DNA of the CDR3: TGCGCCAGCAGCCAAGGACAGGGGGCTCTCATCGAGCAGTACTTC. It encodes CASSQGQGALIEQYF. The chain recombines TRBV4-1 with TRBJ2-7, with 10 bases that match TRBD1. This CDR3 spans 15 amino acids. V trimming: 1 base; J trimming: 6 bases; junction bases outside the gene matches: 6. The germline V gene has CDR1 MGHRA and CDR2 YSYEKL.

This clonotype was detected many times. The V call is TRBV7-2, the J call TRBJ1-1; D remains unclear. V gave up 2 bases and J gave up 0 bases, with 10 bases separating them. Germline V gene lookup returns CDR1 SGHTA and CDR2 FQGNSA. CDR3 size: 15 residues. CDR3 amino acids: CASSLILALNTEAFF. The CDR3 DNA is TGTGCCAGCAGCTTAATATTAGCCTTGAACACTGAAGCTTTCTTT.

This clonotype was observed a handful of times. The rearrangement links TRBV7-9 to TRBJ2-2; possibly TRBD2 for D (6 bases). Germline V gene data show CDR1 as SEHNR and CDR2 as FQNEAQ (reference sequence). Trimming pared 6 bases from V and 0 bases from J, leaving 11 bases between. The CDR3 is 15 residues long. Written as DNA, the CDR3 is TGTGCCAGCAGGGCCGGGACTTCGAACACCGGGGAGCTGTTTTTT. This sequence encodes CASRAGTSNTGELFF. Variable domain in full (rest from reference TRBV7-9 and TRBJ2-2): DTGVSQNPRHKITKRGQNVTFRCDPISEHNRLYWYRQTLGQGPEFLTYFQNEAQLEKSRLLSDRFSAERPKGSFSTLEIQRTEQGDSAMYLCASRAGTSNTGELFFGEGSRLTVL.

Points on this clonotype: A much more abundant neighbour one base away suggests this may be a read error. The chain uses TRBV7-3 and TRBJ2-1, with D possibly TRBD1 on 6 matching bases. The CDR3 has 15 residues. Germline V gives CDR1 SGHTA, CDR2 FQGTGA. CDR3 DNA sequence: TGTGCCAGCAGCCTCGGGACACGAACCTACAATGTGCAGTTCTTC. Amino acids: CASSLGTRTYNVQFF.

This clonotype was counted many times. The V gene is TRBV12-3 or TRBV12-4, the J gene TRBJ2-1, with TRBD2 matching 11 bases. The CDR3 loop spans 15 amino acids. Trimming took 6 bases from V and 4 from J; bases not matched to a gene: 5. The CDR3 loop reads CASRSGTSGYNEQFF. Written as DNA, the CDR3 is TGTGCCAGCAGATCCGGGACTAGCGGATACAATGAGCAGTTCTTC.

This clonotype was seen ten or more times. The chain carries TRBV7-2 and TRBJ2-7; a weak D match, TRBD1 (8 bases). CDR1 is SGHTA, CDR2 FQGNSA, per germline. This CDR3 region has 12 residues. V lost 4 bases and J lost 7, with 11 bases in between. CDR3 nucleotide sequence: TGTGCCAGCAGCTACAGGGGGGGAGAGCAGTACGTC. Residues: CASSYRGGEQYV.

This clonotype was picked up many times. CDR3 sequence: CASSPGTGGIWGYTF. Written as DNA, the CDR3 is TGTGCCAGCAGCCCAGGAACAGGGGGCATCTGGGGCTACACCTTC. The rearrangement uses TRBV7-6 and TRBJ1-2; 9 bases are shared with TRBD1. The CDR3 runs 15 residues. Germline V gives CDR1 SGHVS, CDR2 FNYEAQ. The ends lost 5 bases at V and 8 bases at J; junction bases unmatched: 12.

The chain is built from TRBV7-3 and TRBJ2-1; tentative D call: TRBD2 (6 bases). Germline lookup yields CDR1 SGHTA and CDR2 FQGTGA. This CDR3 contains 15 residues. The V and J ends lost 5 bases and 2 bases respectively, with 13 bases between them. The DNA of the CDR3 is TGTGCCAGCAGCATGGGGGACTCGACCTACAATGAGCAGTTCTTC. Its translation: CASSMGDSTYNEQFF.

Turning to this clonotype: The junction shows a germline mismatch at one end, possibly a read error. The chain couples TRBV2 to TRBJ1-5; D remains ambiguous. Germline CDR1 reads SNHLY; CDR2 reads FYNNEI. The length of the CDR3 is 13 residues. CDR3 residues: CTSSVSVHQPQHF. CDR3 in DNA: TGTACCAGCAGTGTTTCAGTTCATCAGCCCCAGCATTTT.